The source of this T cell receptor beta chain is a study of blood T cell repertoires in COVID-19. As for the study in general: Sites in the United States, Italy and Spain provided acute and convalescent COVID-19 samples. Sample material is recorded as cDNA or gDNA derived from T cells, B-cell-depleted T cells, or PBMCs.

Losses at the gene ends were 6 bases for V and 0 bases for J; bases not matched to a gene: 6. CDR1 and CDR2 from the germline V gene are SGHVS and FNYEAQ. The CDR3 runs 15 residues. Methods used by the authors: Scientists estimated how many nucleated cells there were by amplifying reference gene primers. Sequencing was performed with immunoSEQ multiplex PCR; in TCRdb, only in-frame clones are kept and a portion is missing. The V and J calls and clone size are taken from that table; D and trimming were inferred from the DNA. The sample lists some 120,000 clones, around 89% occurring once. The sample taken for sequencing was peripheral blood. This chain uses TRBV7-6 with TRBJ2-3; 7 bases are shared with TRBD1. The source of this sequence is a human donor in a cohort sampled during active COVID-19. The chain's CDR3 is CASSKGASSTDTQYF. For the CDR3, the DNA is TGTGCCAGCAGTAAGGGGGCCTCAAGCACAGATACGCAGTATTTT.